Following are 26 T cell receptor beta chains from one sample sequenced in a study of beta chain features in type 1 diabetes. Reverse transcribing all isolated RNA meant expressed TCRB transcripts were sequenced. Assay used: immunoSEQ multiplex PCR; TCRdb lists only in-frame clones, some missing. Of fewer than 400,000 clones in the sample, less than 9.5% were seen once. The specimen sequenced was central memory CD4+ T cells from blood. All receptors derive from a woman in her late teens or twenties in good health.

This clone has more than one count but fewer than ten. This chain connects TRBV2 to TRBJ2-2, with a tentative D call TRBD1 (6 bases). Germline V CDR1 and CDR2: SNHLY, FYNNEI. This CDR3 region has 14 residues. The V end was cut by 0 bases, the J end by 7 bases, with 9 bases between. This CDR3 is CASSEARQVGELFF. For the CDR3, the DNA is TGTGCCAGCAGTGAAGCCAGACAGGTCGGGGAGCTGTTTTTT. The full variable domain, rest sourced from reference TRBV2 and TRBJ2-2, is EPEVTQTPSHQVTQMGQEVILRCVPISNHLYFYWYRQILGQKVEFLVSFYNNEISEKSEIFDDQFSVERPDGSNFTLKIRSTKLEDSAMYFCASSEARQVGELFFGEGSRLTVL.

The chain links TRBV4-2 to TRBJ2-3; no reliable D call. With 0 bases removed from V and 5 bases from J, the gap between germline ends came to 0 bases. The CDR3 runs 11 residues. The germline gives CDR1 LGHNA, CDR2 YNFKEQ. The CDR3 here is CASSQEDTQYF. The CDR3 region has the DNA TGTGCCAGCAGCCAAGAAGATACGCAGTATTTT.

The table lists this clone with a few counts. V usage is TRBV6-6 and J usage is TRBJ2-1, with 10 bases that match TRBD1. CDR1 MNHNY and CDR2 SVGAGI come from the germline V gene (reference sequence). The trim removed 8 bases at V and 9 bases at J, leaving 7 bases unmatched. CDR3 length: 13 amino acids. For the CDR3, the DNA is TGTGCCAGCGGCTGGGACAGGGGAGCTGAGCAGTTCTTC. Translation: CASGWDRGAEQFF.

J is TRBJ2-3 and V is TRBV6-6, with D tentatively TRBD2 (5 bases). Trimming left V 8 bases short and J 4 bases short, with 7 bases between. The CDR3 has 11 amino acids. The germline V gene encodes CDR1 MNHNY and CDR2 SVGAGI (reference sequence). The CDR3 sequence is CASAGADTQYF. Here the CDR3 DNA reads TGTGCCAGCGCCGGGGCAGATACGCAGTATTTT.

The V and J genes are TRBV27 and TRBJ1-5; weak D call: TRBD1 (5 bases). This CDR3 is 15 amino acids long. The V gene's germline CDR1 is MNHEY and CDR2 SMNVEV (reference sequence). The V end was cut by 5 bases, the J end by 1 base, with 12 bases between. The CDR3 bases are TGTGCCAGCAGTCCGGACTGGGGGAGCAATCAGCCCCAGCATTTT. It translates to CASSPDWGSNQPQHF.

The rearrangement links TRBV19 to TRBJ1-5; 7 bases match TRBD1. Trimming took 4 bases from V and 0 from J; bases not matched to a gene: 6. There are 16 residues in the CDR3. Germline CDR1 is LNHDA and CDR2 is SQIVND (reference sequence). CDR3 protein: CASSRWTGISNQPQHF. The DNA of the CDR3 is TGTGCCAGTAGTAGATGGACAGGCATTAGCAATCAGCCCCAGCATTTT.

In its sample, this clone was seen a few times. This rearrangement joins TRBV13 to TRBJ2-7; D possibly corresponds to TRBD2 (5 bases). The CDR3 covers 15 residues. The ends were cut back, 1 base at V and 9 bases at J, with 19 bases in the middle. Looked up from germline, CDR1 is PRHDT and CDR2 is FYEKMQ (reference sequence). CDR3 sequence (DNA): TGTGCCAGCAGCTTAGAACTCCAGACCCTTCGGGGGCAGTACTTC. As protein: CASSLELQTLRGQYF.

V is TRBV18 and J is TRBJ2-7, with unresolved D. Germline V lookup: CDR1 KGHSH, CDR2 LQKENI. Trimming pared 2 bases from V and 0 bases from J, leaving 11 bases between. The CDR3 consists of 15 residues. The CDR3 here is CASSPRQAISYEQYF. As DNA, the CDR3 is TGTGCCAGCTCACCAAGGCAGGCAATCTCCTACGAGCAGTACTTC.

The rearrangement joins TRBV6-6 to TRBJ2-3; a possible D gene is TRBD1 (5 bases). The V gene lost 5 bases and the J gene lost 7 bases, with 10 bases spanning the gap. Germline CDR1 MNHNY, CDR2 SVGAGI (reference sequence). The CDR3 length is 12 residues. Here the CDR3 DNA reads TGTGCCAGCAGTCCCGACAGCCATACGCAGTATTTT. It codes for CASSPDSHTQYF.

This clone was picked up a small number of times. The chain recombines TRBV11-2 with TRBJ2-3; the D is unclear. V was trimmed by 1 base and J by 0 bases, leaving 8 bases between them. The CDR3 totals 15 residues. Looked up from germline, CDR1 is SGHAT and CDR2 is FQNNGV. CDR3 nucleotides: TGTGCCAGCAGCTTAGCCCATAGTAGCACAGATACGCAGTATTTT. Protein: CASSLAHSSTDTQYF. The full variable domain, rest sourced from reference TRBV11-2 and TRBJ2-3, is EAGVAQSPRYKIIEKRQSVAFWCNPISGHATLYWYQQILGQGPKLLIQFQNNGVVDDSQLPKDRFSAERLKGVDSTLKIQPAKLEDSAVYLCASSLAHSSTDTQYFGPGTRLTVL.

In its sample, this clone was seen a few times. Here the CDR3 DNA reads TGTGCCAGCAGCTCCCATGGACTTAGCTTGGGAGACAATGAGCAGTTCTTC. It codes for CASSSHGLSLGDNEQFF. This sequence joins TRBV11-3 and TRBJ2-1; TRBD2 might be the D (5 bases). This CDR3 is 17 amino acids long. The V gene's germline CDR1 is SGHNT and CDR2 YENEEA. V was trimmed by 4 bases and J by 5 bases, leaving 21 bases between them.

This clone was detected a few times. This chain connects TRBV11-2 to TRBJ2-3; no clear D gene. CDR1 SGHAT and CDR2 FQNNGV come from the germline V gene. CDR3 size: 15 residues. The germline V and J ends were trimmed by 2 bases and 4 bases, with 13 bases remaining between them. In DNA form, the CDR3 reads TGTGCCAGCAGCTTAAGCGAGCCCGGGCCAGATACGCAGTATTTT. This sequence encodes CASSLSEPGPDTQYF.

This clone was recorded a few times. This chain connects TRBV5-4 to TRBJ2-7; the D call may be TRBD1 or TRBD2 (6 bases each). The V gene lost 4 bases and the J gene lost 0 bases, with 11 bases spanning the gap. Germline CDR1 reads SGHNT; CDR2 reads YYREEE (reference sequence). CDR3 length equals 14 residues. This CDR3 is CASSGGGSSYEQYF. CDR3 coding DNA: TGTGCCAGCAGCGGAGGGGGAAGCTCCTACGAGCAGTACTTC.

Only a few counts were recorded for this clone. In nucleotides, the CDR3 is TGTGCCAGCATGCTAACAGGGGTTGTCACTGAAGCTTTCTTT. This encodes CASMLTGVVTEAFF. The chain is built from TRBV7-9 and TRBJ1-1; 7 positions match TRBD1. There are 14 residues in the CDR3. Trimming removed 7 bases from V and 4 bases from J; junction bases left unmatched: 9. CDR1 is SEHNR and CDR2 is FQNEAQ in the germline V gene (reference sequence).

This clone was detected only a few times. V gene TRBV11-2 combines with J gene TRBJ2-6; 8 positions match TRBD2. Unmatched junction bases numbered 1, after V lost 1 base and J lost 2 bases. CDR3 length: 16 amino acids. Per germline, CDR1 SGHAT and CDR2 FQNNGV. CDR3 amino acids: CASSLAGGTGANVLTF. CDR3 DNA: TGTGCCAGCAGCTTAGCGGGAGGGACTGGGGCCAACGTCCTGACTTTC.

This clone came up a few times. The CDR3 DNA reads as TGTGCCAGCAGCTTGGACCCCCGGTCAGGCAATGAGCAGTTCTTC. It codes for CASSLDPRSGNEQFF. The rearrangement links TRBV5-4 to TRBJ2-1; D gene uncertain. V gave up 0 bases and J gave up 6 bases, with 13 bases separating them. CDR1 is SGHNT and CDR2 is YYREEE in the germline V gene (reference sequence). CDR3 size: 15 residues.

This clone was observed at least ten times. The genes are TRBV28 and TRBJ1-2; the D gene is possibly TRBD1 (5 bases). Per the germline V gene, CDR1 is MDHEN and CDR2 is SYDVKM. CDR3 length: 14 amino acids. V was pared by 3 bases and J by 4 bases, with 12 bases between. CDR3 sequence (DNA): TGTGCCAGCAGTTTCGGCGCAGGGACCTATGGCTACACCTTC. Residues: CASSFGAGTYGYTF.

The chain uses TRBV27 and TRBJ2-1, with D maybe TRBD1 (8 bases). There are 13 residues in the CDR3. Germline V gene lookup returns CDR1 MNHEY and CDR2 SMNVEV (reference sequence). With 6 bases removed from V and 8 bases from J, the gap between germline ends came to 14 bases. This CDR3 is CASRVTGGDEQFF. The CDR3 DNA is TGTGCCAGCAGGGTTACAGGGGGGGATGAGCAGTTCTTC.

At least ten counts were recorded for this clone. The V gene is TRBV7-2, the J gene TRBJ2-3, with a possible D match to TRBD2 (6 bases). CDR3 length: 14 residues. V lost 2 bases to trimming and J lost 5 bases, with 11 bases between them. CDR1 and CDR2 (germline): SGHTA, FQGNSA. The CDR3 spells CASSLMGEVDTQYF. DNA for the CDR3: TGTGCCAGCAGCTTAATGGGGGAGGTAGATACGCAGTATTTT.

For the CDR3, the DNA is TGTGCCAGCAGCCAACTTGACAGCACCTATGGCTACACCTTC. Translation: CASSQLDSTYGYTF. The V gene is TRBV14, the J gene TRBJ1-2; TRBD1 might be the D (5 bases). The CDR3 has 14 residues. Trimming stripped 2 bases from V and 4 bases from J, with 11 bases between. CDR1 and CDR2 (germline): SGHDN, FVKESK.

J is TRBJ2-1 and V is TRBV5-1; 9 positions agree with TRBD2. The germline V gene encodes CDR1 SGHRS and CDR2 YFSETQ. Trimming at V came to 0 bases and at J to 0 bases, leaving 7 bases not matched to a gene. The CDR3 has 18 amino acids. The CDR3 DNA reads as TGCGCCAGCAGCTTGGTGCTAGCGGGATACTACTCCTACAATGAGCAGTTCTTC. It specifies CASSLVLAGYYSYNEQFF.

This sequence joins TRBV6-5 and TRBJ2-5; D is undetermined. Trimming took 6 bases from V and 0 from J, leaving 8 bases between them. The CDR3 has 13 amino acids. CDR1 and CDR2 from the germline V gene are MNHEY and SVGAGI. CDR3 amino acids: CASRVQNQETQYF. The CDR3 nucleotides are TGTGCCAGCAGGGTACAGAACCAAGAGACCCAGTACTTC.

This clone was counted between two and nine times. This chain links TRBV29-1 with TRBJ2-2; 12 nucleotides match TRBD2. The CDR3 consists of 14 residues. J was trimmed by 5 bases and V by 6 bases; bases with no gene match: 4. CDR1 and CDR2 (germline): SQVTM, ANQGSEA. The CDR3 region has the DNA TGCAGCGTGCGGACTAGCGGGACGACCGGGGAGCTGTTTTTT. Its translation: CSVRTSGTTGELFF.

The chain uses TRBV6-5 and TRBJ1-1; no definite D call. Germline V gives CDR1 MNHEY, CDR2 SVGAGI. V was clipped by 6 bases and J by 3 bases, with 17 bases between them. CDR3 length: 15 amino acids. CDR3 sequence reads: CASRPMLGSHTEAFF. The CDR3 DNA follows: TGTGCCAGCAGGCCAATGCTCGGCTCTCACACTGAAGCTTTCTTT.

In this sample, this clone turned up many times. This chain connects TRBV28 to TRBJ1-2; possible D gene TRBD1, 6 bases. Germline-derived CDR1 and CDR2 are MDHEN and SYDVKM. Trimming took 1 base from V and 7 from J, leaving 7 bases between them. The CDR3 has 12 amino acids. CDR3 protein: CASSLSDSGYTF. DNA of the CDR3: TGTGCCAGCAGTTTATCGGACAGTGGCTACACCTTC.

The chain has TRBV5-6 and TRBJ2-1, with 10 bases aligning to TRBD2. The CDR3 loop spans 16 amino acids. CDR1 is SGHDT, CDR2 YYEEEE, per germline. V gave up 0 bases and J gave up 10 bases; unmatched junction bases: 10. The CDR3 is CASSLVSAGGPGEQFF. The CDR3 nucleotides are TGTGCCAGCAGCTTGGTTTCAGCGGGAGGGCCCGGAGAGCAGTTCTTC.